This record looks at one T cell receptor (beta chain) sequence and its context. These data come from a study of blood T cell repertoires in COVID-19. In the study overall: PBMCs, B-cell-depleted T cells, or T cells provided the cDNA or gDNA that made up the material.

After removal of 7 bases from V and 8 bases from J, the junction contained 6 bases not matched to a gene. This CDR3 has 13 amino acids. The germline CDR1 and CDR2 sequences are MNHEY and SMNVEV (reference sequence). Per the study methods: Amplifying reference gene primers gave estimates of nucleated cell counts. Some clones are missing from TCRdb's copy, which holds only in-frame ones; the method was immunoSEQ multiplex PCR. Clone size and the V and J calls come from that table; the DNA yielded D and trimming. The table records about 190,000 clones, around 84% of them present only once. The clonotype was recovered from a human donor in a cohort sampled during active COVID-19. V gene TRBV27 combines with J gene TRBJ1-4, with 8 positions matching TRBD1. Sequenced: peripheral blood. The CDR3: CASKRTGQEKLFF. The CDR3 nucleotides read TGTGCCAGCAAGAGGACAGGGCAGGAAAAACTGTTTTTT.